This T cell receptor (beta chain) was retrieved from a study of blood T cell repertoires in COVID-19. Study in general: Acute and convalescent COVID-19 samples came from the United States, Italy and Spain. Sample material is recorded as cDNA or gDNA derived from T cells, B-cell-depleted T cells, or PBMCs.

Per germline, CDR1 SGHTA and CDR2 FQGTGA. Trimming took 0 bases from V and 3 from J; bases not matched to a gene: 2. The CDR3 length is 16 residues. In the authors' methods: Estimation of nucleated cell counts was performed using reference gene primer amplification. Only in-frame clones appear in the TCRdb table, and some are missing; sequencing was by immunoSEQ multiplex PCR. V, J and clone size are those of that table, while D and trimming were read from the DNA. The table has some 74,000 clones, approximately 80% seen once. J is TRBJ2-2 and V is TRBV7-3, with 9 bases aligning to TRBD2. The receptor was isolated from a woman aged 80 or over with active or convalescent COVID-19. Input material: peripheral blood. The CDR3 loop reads CASSLTSGGHTGELFF. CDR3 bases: TGTGCCAGCAGCTTAACCAGCGGGGGGCACACCGGGGAGCTGTTTTTT. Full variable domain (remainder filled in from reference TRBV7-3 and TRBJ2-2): GAGVSQTPSNKVTEKGKYVELRCDPISGHTALYWYRQSLGQGPEFLIYFQGTGAADDSGLPNDRFFAVRPEGSVSTLKIQRTERGDSAVYLCASSLTSGGHTGELFFGEGSRLTVL.